Presented here are 30 T cell receptor beta chains from one specimen sequenced in a study of blood T cell repertoires in COVID-19. Some clones are missing from TCRdb's copy, which holds only in-frame ones; the method was immunoSEQ multiplex PCR. Of 300,000 to 450,000 clones listed, around 87% are singletons. Sequencing used peripheral blood. The receptors were gathered from a human donor in a cohort sampled during active COVID-19.

V is TRBV29-1 and J is TRBJ2-2, with D possibly matching TRBD1 (5 bases). Germline V CDR1 and CDR2: SQVTM, ANQGSEA. V lost 6 bases and J lost 2, with 10 bases in between. CDR3 length equals 13 residues. CDR3 in amino acids: CSVPGQNTGELFF. As DNA, the CDR3 is TGCAGCGTACCCGGACAAAACACCGGGGAGCTGTTTTTT.

V and J are TRBV6-5 and TRBJ2-7; no definite D call. Trimming pared 5 bases from V and 6 bases from J, leaving 11 bases between. The CDR3 consists of 12 residues. Germline CDR1 and CDR2: MNHEY and SVGAGI. The CDR3 DNA is TGTGCCAGCAGTCCCGGTCGCGGCGAGCAGTACTTC. It codes for CASSPGRGEQYF.

In this sample, this clone turned up once. V usage is TRBV14 and J usage is TRBJ2-7; D may be TRBD1 (6 bases). CDR1 and CDR2 (germline): SGHDN, FVKESK. The CDR3 is made up of 14 amino acids. V was shortened by 4 bases and J by 2 bases, with 12 bases between the two germline ends. The CDR3 loop is CASSLSQGPYEQYF. In DNA, the CDR3 is TGTGCCAGCAGCCTCTCACAGGGACCCTACGAGCAGTACTTC.

The rearrangement uses TRBV10-2 and TRBJ2-7, with 9 nucleotides matching TRBD2. The CDR3 covers 15 residues. Germline V CDR1 and CDR2: WSHSY, SAAADI. With V trimmed by 5 bases and J by 7 bases, 12 bases remained unmatched. CDR3 in amino acids: CASSLIAGESKEQYF. In nucleotides, the CDR3 is TGCGCCAGCAGTTTGATAGCGGGAGAGTCTAAAGAGCAGTACTTC.

The gene calls are TRBV5-5 and TRBJ1-4; 7 bases fit TRBD1. The CDR3 is 16 residues long. Looked up from germline, CDR1 is SGHKS and CDR2 is YYEKEE (reference sequence). J was trimmed by 8 bases and V by 4 bases; bases with no gene match: 14. The CDR3 DNA reads as TGTGCCAGCAGCCAGGGGGTGGTTGGGGTAAACGAAAAACTGTTTTTT. This sequence encodes CASSQGVVGVNEKLFF.

The chain carries TRBV30 and TRBJ2-7; 7 positions match TRBD1. The germline gives CDR1 GTSNPN, CDR2 SVGIG (reference sequence). J lost 2 bases, V lost 0 bases, and 1 base had no gene match. The CDR3 is 13 residues long. CDR3 nucleotides: TGTGCCTGGAGTGTAACAGGGGCCTACGAGCAGTACTTC. The encoded protein is CAWSVTGAYEQYF.

The J gene is TRBJ1-2, the V gene TRBV21-1. TRBV21-1 is a pseudogene. This CDR3 comprises 15 residues. The DNA of the CDR3 is TGTGCCAGCATCCCCCGGCGGGGCTCCGGCTATGGCTACACCTTC. Translated, it gives CASIPRRGSGYGYTF.

The CDR3 loop is CAISEGAAGGADTQYF. The CDR3 DNA follows: TGTGCCATCAGTGAGGGTGCAGCGGGGGGGGCAGATACGCAGTATTTT. This chain uses TRBV10-3 with TRBJ2-3; 10 nucleotides line up with TRBD2. CDR1 and CDR2 (germline): ENHRY, SYGVKD. V shed 2 bases, J shed 4 bases, and the junction held 6 bases outside the gene matches. The length of the CDR3 is 16 residues.

The gene calls are TRBV2 and TRBJ2-5; tentative D call: TRBD2 (7 bases). The CDR3 covers 16 residues. The germline gives CDR1 SNHLY, CDR2 FYNNEI. V was cut by 7 bases and J by 2 bases, with 20 bases left in between. The DNA for the CDR3 is TGTGCCAGCACCAGCCAGTGGCGGGGGCTTCAAGAGACCCAGTACTTC. It encodes CASTSQWRGLQETQYF. The entire variable domain, with the rest obtained from reference TRBV2 and TRBJ2-5, is as follows: EPEVTQTPSHQVTQMGQEVILRCVPISNHLYFYWYRQILGQKVEFLVSFYNNEISEKSEIFDDQFSVERPDGSNFTLKIRSTKLEDSAMYFCASTSQWRGLQETQYFGPGTRLLVL.

The rearrangement joins TRBV5-6 to TRBJ2-2, with 8 bases aligning to TRBD1. CDR1 is SGHDT, CDR2 YYEEEE, per germline. This CDR3 region has 15 residues. V was pared by 4 bases and J by 1 base, with 3 bases of the junction left unmatched. CDR3 coding DNA: TGTGCCAGCAGCCCAGGGACAGGGAACACCGGGGAGCTGTTTTTT. The encoded protein is CASSPGTGNTGELFF.

V and J are TRBV2 and TRBJ1-5; 7 positions match TRBD1. Germline V gene data show CDR1 as SNHLY and CDR2 as FYNNEI. With 2 bases clipped from V and 3 bases from J, the junction kept 4 bases outside the gene matches. The CDR3 extends over 15 amino acids. The CDR3 reads CASSEQGVDNQPQHF. The DNA of the CDR3 is TGTGCCAGCAGTGAACAGGGGGTTGACAATCAGCCCCAGCATTTT.

This chain links TRBV10-3 with TRBJ1-2, with TRBD1 matching over 7 bases. Germline V gene data show CDR1 as ENHRY and CDR2 as SYGVKD. Trimming took 0 bases from V and 8 from J; bases not matched to a gene: 9. The CDR3 is 15 residues long. CDR3 DNA sequence: TGTGCCATCAGTGAGTCCGACAGGGAGGTTCACGGCTACACCTTC. Translation: CAISESDREVHGYTF.

The chain is built from TRBV7-6 and TRBJ2-1; 7 nucleotides match TRBD2. V trimming: 7 bases; J trimming: 0 bases; junction bases outside the gene matches: 12. Germline V gives CDR1 SGHVS, CDR2 FNYEAQ. The CDR3 has 17 amino acids. The DNA of the CDR3 is TGTGCCAGCACCCGGGACTACGGACCGAGCTCCTACAATGAGCAGTTCTTC. Translating it yields CASTRDYGPSSYNEQFF.

This chain joins TRBV25-1 and TRBJ1-4, with D unresolved. Germline lookup yields CDR1 MGHDK and CDR2 SYGVNS. V was pared by 7 bases and J by 2 bases, with 8 bases between. The CDR3 has 13 residues. CDR3 region: CASTRGTNEKLFF. As DNA, the CDR3 is TGTGCCAGCACTCGGGGTACTAATGAAAAACTGTTTTTT.

This chain links TRBV19 with TRBJ2-3; TRBD1 is a possible D gene (6 bases). Germline values: CDR1 LNHDA, CDR2 SQIVND (reference sequence). V lost 5 bases and J lost 0, with 12 bases in between. The CDR3 sequence is 15 residues long. In nucleotides, the CDR3 is TGTGCCAGTAGTCTGGACAGTTCTAGCACAGATACGCAGTATTTT. This sequence encodes CASSLDSSSTDTQYF.

The chain recombines TRBV27 with TRBJ2-7, with 8 bases aligning to TRBD2. The V and J ends lost 1 base and 1 base, in that order; junction bases with no gene match: 9. In germline, CDR1 is MNHEY, CDR2 SMNVEV (reference sequence). The CDR3 extends over 17 amino acids. DNA for the CDR3: TGTGCCAGCAGTTTATTTTTCGGGGGGGCTGAATCCTACGAGCAGTACTTC. It codes for CASSLFFGGAESYEQYF.

The table lists this clone with a few counts. The rearrangement uses TRBV18 and TRBJ2-7, with TRBD1 matching 10 bases. CDR1 and CDR2 (germline): KGHSH, LQKENI. V was pared by 5 bases and J by 1 base, with 11 bases of the junction left unmatched. This CDR3 has 17 residues. CDR3 sequence reads: CASSSNPPDRGSYEQYF. The CDR3 DNA follows: TGTGCCAGCTCATCGAACCCACCGGACAGGGGGTCCTACGAGCAGTACTTC.

The rearrangement joins TRBV28 to TRBJ2-2; TRBD2 might be the D (5 bases). Trimming took off 3 bases at V and 4 bases at J, with 12 bases between the two ends. The germline CDR1 and CDR2 sequences are MDHEN and SYDVKM. The CDR3 has 15 amino acids. CDR3 amino acids: CASSFSGGGTGELFF. The CDR3 nucleotides are TGTGCCAGCAGTTTTTCAGGAGGCGGCACCGGGGAGCTGTTTTTT.

This clone was recorded a few times. V is TRBV6-5 and J is TRBJ1-1; D is unresolved. The V gene's germline CDR1 is MNHEY and CDR2 SVGAGI. This CDR3 is built from 14 residues. Trimming removed 2 bases from V and 0 bases from J, with 7 bases in between. The CDR3 protein is CASSYGELNTEAFF. DNA of the CDR3: TGTGCCAGCAGTTACGGAGAACTGAACACTGAAGCTTTCTTT.

The CDR3 DNA is TGTGCCAGCAAACCGGGACAGGGGGGATACGAGCAGTACTTC. Translation: CASKPGQGGYEQYF. The chain is built from TRBV2 and TRBJ2-7, with TRBD1 matching 11 bases. The trim removed 7 bases at V and 4 bases at J, leaving 6 bases unmatched. The CDR3 spans 14 residues. Per germline, CDR1 SNHLY and CDR2 FYNNEI.

The genes are TRBV30 and TRBJ2-1; perhaps TRBD2 as D (5 bases). CDR3 length equals 13 residues. Germline V gene data show CDR1 as GTSNPN and CDR2 as SVGIG (reference sequence). Trimming stripped 2 bases from V and 10 bases from J, with 15 bases between. The CDR3 DNA follows: TGTGCCTGGAGTCTCTATAAGTCTAGCGAGCAGTTCTTC. Translated, it gives CAWSLYKSSEQFF.

The chain links TRBV6-5 to TRBJ2-1; TRBD2 agrees at 7 bases. CDR3 length: 15 amino acids. The V gene end was trimmed by 8 bases and the J gene end by 5 bases; junction bases not matched to a gene: 12. CDR1 is MNHEY and CDR2 is SVGAGI in the germline V gene. CDR3: CASLPTGTTNNEQFF. The CDR3 DNA follows: TGTGCCAGCCTCCCAACCGGGACTACCAACAATGAGCAGTTCTTC.

The chain employs TRBV3-1 (or the pseudogene TRBV3-2) and TRBJ1-6; D remains ambiguous. Germline CDR1 is LGHDT and CDR2 is YNNKEL (reference sequence). The germline V and J ends were trimmed by 4 bases and 4 bases, with 2 bases remaining between them. This CDR3 is 12 amino acids long. CDR3 DNA: TGTGCCAGCAGCCCTTATAATTCACCCCTCCACTTT. It codes for CASSPYNSPLHF.

In this sample, this clone turned up once. This rearrangement joins TRBV11-2 to TRBJ2-1; a possible D gene is TRBD1 (6 bases). Germline CDR1 reads SGHAT; CDR2 reads FQNNGV. The ends were cut back, 1 base at V and 5 bases at J, with 6 bases in the middle. This CDR3 spans 13 amino acids. The CDR3 here is CASSLGDNNEQFF. The DNA for the CDR3 is TGTGCCAGCAGCTTAGGGGACAACAATGAGCAGTTCTTC.

The rearrangement joins TRBV27 to TRBJ2-7; TRBD2 agrees at 10 bases. V shed 4 bases, J shed 2 bases, and the junction held 5 bases outside the gene matches. Germline values: CDR1 MNHEY, CDR2 SMNVEV (reference sequence). This CDR3 is 15 amino acids long. CDR3 nucleotides: TGTGCCAGCAGTTCCCAAGCGGGAGGGGCCTACGAGCAGTACTTC. It is translated as CASSSQAGGAYEQYF.

The chain employs TRBV30 and TRBJ1-5; D ambiguous. Trimming pared 2 bases from V and 6 bases from J, leaving 11 bases between. The CDR3 runs 13 residues. Germline CDR1 and CDR2: GTSNPN and SVGIG (reference sequence). The CDR3 bases are TGTGCCTGGAGTACGGGTCTAGGTCAGCCCCAGCATTTT. The encoded protein is CAWSTGLGQPQHF.

The chain is built from TRBV5-1 and TRBJ1-1, with TRBD1 identical over 10 bases. The CDR3 spans 15 residues. CDR1 is SGHRS and CDR2 is YFSETQ in the germline V gene. The V gene end was trimmed by 2 bases and the J gene end by 3 bases; junction bases not matched to a gene: 4. The DNA of the CDR3 is TGCGCCAGCAGCTTCTCCGGGACAGGGGACACTGAAGCTTTCTTT. It encodes CASSFSGTGDTEAFF.

The chain joins TRBV7-8 to TRBJ1-5; TRBD1 aligns across 12 bases. The CDR3 extends over 17 amino acids. The V gene's germline CDR1 is SGHVS and CDR2 FQNEAQ. V lost 6 bases and J lost 7; bases outside the gene matches: 13. This CDR3 is CASSLPPGQGAEQPQHF. The CDR3 DNA reads as TGTGCCAGCAGTCTACCTCCGGGACAGGGGGCAGAACAGCCCCAGCATTTT. Complete variable domain (other parts from reference TRBV7-8 and TRBJ1-5): GAGVSQSPRYKVAKRGQDVALRCDPISGHVSLFWYQQALGQGPEFLTYFQNEAQLDKSGLPSDRFFAERPEGSVSTLKIQRTQQEDSAVYLCASSLPPGQGAEQPQHFGDGTRLSIL.

The V call is TRBV7-2, the J call TRBJ2-3, with a possible D match to TRBD2 (5 bases). CDR1 and CDR2 from the germline V gene are SGHTA and FQGNSA. This CDR3 has 16 residues. V lost 5 bases and J 4 bases, leaving 19 bases between the germline ends. The CDR3: CASSPEKGLTSDTQYF. CDR3 nucleotides: TGTGCCAGCAGCCCGGAAAAAGGACTCACGTCAGATACGCAGTATTTT.

The chain recombines TRBV3-1 (or the pseudogene TRBV3-2) with TRBJ2-2; TRBD2 matches 8 bases. Germline V gene sequence: CDR1 LGHDT, CDR2 YNNKEL (reference sequence). CDR3 length equals 15 residues. Trimming took 0 bases from V and 6 from J; bases not matched to a gene: 3. CDR3 DNA: TGTGCCAGCAGCCAAGATCTCGGGAGGGCCGGGGAGCTGTTTTTT. It translates to CASSQDLGRAGELFF.